These 24 T cell receptor beta chains were all obtained from the same sample, sequenced in a study of cytomegalovirus exposure and HLA in healthy donors. The PCR made use of 60 Vbeta and 13 Jbeta primers. Sequencing was performed with immunoSEQ multiplex PCR; in TCRdb, only in-frame clones are kept and a portion is missing. The table includes about 130,000 clones, approximately 87% detected once. Sequencing was carried out using PBMCs. These receptors originate from a man younger than 35 in good health and CMV-seropositive.

The V and J genes are TRBV19 and TRBJ1-1; the match to TRBD1 covers 10 bases. In germline, CDR1 is LNHDA, CDR2 SQIVND (reference sequence). The trim removed 1 base at V and 4 bases at J, leaving 9 bases unmatched. The CDR3 has 17 residues. The CDR3 region is CASSIGGKGQGTTEAFF. As DNA, the CDR3 is TGTGCCAGTAGTATAGGGGGGAAGGGACAGGGGACCACTGAAGCTTTCTTT.

V and J are TRBV30 and TRBJ2-2; a possible D gene is TRBD1 (5 bases). CDR3 length: 14 amino acids. Germline CDR1 is GTSNPN and CDR2 is SVGIG (reference sequence). V lost 2 bases and J lost 5, with 12 bases in between. The CDR3, as DNA: TGTGCCTGGAGTTCCCGACAGTTGACCGGGGAGCTGTTTTTT. Its protein product is CAWSSRQLTGELFF.

The chain recombines TRBV11-2 with TRBJ2-1; the D is unclear. CDR3 length: 14 amino acids. CDR1 is SGHAT, CDR2 FQNNGV, per germline. Trimming removed 6 bases at V and 0 bases at J, with 9 bases between. CDR3 loop: CASRVDSSYNEQFF. Written as DNA, the CDR3 is TGTGCCAGCAGAGTAGATAGCTCCTACAATGAGCAGTTCTTC.

The V and J genes are TRBV5-4 and TRBJ2-7, with 8 bases that match TRBD1. CDR1 is SGHNT, CDR2 YYREEE, per germline (reference sequence). The CDR3 spans 14 residues. Trimming at V came to 4 bases and at J to 2 bases, leaving 5 bases not matched to a gene. CDR3 amino acids: CASSGGQETYEQYF. CDR3 coding DNA: TGTGCCAGCAGCGGGGGACAGGAGACCTACGAGCAGTACTTC.

The chain is built from TRBV19 and TRBJ1-1, with D unresolved. V was trimmed by 3 bases and J by 0 bases, leaving 5 bases between them. Germline assignment: CDR1 LNHDA and CDR2 SQIVND (reference sequence). This CDR3 comprises 13 residues. The CDR3: CASSINMNTEAFF. In DNA form, the CDR3 reads TGTGCCAGTAGTATTAATATGAACACTGAAGCTTTCTTT. The complete variable domain, with remaining parts taken from reference TRBV19 and TRBJ1-1, reads DGGITQSPKYLFRKEGQNVTLSCEQNLNHDAMYWYRQDPGQGLRLIYYSQIVNDFQKGDIAEGYSVSREKKESFPLTVTSAQKNPTAFYLCASSINMNTEAFFGQGTRLTVV.

This clone was counted a single time. This CDR3 is also generated by other DNA sequences in the sample. For the CDR3, the DNA is TGTGCCAGCAGCGTTGGAGGGGCCACTGAAGCTTTCTTT. Its protein is CASSVGGATEAFF. This rearrangement joins TRBV9 to TRBJ1-1, with a possible D match to TRBD1 (5 bases). Deletions cut 2 bases from V and 4 bases from J, with 9 bases between. The CDR3 runs 13 residues. CDR1 is SGDLS, CDR2 YYNGEE, per germline.

V is TRBV18 and J is TRBJ2-7; 7 bases map to TRBD1. Germline lookup yields CDR1 KGHSH and CDR2 LQKENI. The CDR3 is 13 residues long. Trimming took 2 bases from V and 5 from J; bases not matched to a gene: 3. As DNA, the CDR3 is TGTGCCAGCTCACCAGACAGGGCCCACGAGCAGTACTTC. The encoded protein is CASSPDRAHEQYF.

The chain joins TRBV15 to TRBJ1-5; the D is unclear. The V and J ends lost 1 base and 1 base respectively, with 5 bases between them. Per the germline V gene, CDR1 is LNHNV and CDR2 is YYDKDF (reference sequence). The CDR3 consists of 14 residues. This chain's CDR3 is CATSRGRSNQPQHF. In nucleotides, the CDR3 is TGTGCCACCAGCAGAGGGAGGAGCAATCAGCCCCAGCATTTT.

V usage is TRBV6-4 and J usage is TRBJ2-1, with 8 nucleotides matching TRBD1. CDR1 is MRHNA, CDR2 SNTAGT, per germline. This CDR3 has 16 amino acids. Trimming removed 0 bases from V and 3 bases from J; junction bases left unmatched: 4. CDR3 loop: CASSDSQQGDYNEQFF. The DNA of the CDR3 is TGTGCCAGCAGTGACTCGCAACAGGGGGACTACAATGAGCAGTTCTTC.

This chain uses TRBV2 with TRBJ2-7; D may be TRBD1 (5 bases). The CDR3 spans 13 residues. With 10 bases removed from V and 5 bases from J, the gap between germline ends came to 18 bases. Germline CDR1 reads SNHLY; CDR2 reads FYNNEI. CDR3 in amino acids: CATQGQGTNEQYF. The CDR3 nucleotides are TGTGCCACCCAAGGGCAGGGAACCAACGAGCAGTACTTC.

This clone was seen a handful of times. V usage is TRBV28 and J usage is TRBJ1-2, with TRBD1 matching over 8 bases. CDR1 and CDR2 from the germline V gene are MDHEN and SYDVKM. The CDR3 length is 13 residues. The V and J ends lost 7 bases and 4 bases, in that order; junction bases with no gene match: 5. CDR3 nucleotides: TGTGCCAGCACAGGGGACAGGAGCTATGGCTACACCTTC. This translates into CASTGDRSYGYTF.

The chain employs TRBV30 and TRBJ1-2, with TRBD1 identical over 7 bases. CDR3 length: 12 residues. Germline V gives CDR1 GTSNPN, CDR2 SVGIG (reference sequence). The V gene end was trimmed by 5 bases and the J gene end by 4 bases; junction bases not matched to a gene: 4. CDR3 in DNA: TGTGCCTGGGGTGACAGGGTCTATGGCTACACCTTC. As protein: CAWGDRVYGYTF.

The rearrangement uses TRBV5-1 and TRBJ2-3; D remains ambiguous. This CDR3 comprises 14 residues. The V and J ends lost 4 bases and 2 bases respectively, with 11 bases between them. CDR1 and CDR2 from the germline V gene are SGHRS and YFSETQ. CDR3 DNA sequence: TGCGCCAGCAGCGCGATGTCCGACACAGATACGCAGTATTTT. Protein product: CASSAMSDTDTQYF.

V usage is TRBV18 and J usage is TRBJ1-3; 7 positions match TRBD1. Germline V lookup: CDR1 KGHSH, CDR2 LQKENI. There are 19 residues in the CDR3. J lost 3 bases, V lost 1 base, and 15 bases had no gene match. The CDR3 DNA follows: TGTGCCAGCTCACCACGCAGTGGCATGCCGGGACAGAATGGAAACACCATATATTTT. Its translation: CASSPRSGMPGQNGNTIYF.

This chain connects TRBV19 to TRBJ2-7; D remains unclear. V was cut by 1 base and J by 2 bases, with 9 bases left in between. In germline, CDR1 is LNHDA, CDR2 SQIVND (reference sequence). This CDR3 is 14 amino acids long. The CDR3 spells CASSIAESPYEQYF. The DNA of the CDR3 is TGTGCCAGTAGTATAGCTGAGAGTCCCTACGAGCAGTACTTC.

This chain joins TRBV7-2 and TRBJ1-6; D perhaps matches TRBD1 (5 bases). The CDR3 runs 17 residues. Trimming took 1 base from V and 8 from J, leaving 18 bases between them. Germline loops: CDR1 SGHTA, CDR2 FQGNSA. The CDR3 bases are TGTGCCAGCAGCTTAGAATGGGGCCCGAAATCGGATTCACCCCTCCACTTT. It is translated as CASSLEWGPKSDSPLHF.

The chain is built from TRBV21-1 and TRBJ1-5; TRBD1, the table's D call, lacks a check against the DNA. TRBV21-1 corresponds to a pseudogene. The CDR3 is made up of 20 amino acids. CDR3 in DNA: TGTGCCAGCAGCAAAGGGAGAATCGGGACAGGGGAGATAGGCAATCAGCCCCAGCATTTT. This gives the protein CASSKGRIGTGEIGNQPQHF.

This clone was recorded a few times. The V and J genes are TRBV13 and TRBJ2-7; 13 bases are a match to TRBD2. V lost 1 base, J lost 5 bases, and 2 bases stayed unmatched. This CDR3 contains 15 residues. In germline, CDR1 is PRHDT, CDR2 FYEKMQ (reference sequence). This CDR3 is CASSLAGTSGDEQYF. The CDR3 coding sequence is TGTGCCAGCAGCTTAGCCGGGACTAGCGGGGACGAGCAGTACTTC.

This chain connects TRBV29-1 to TRBJ2-5, with 7 bases fitting TRBD2. Trimming at V came to 5 bases and at J to 4 bases, leaving 1 base not matched to a gene. This CDR3 comprises 11 residues. Per the germline V gene, CDR1 is SQVTM and CDR2 is ANQGSEA. CDR3 loop: CSVPGGETQYF. CDR3 in DNA: TGCAGCGTTCCGGGGGGAGAGACCCAGTACTTC.

The J gene is TRBJ1-1, the V gene TRBV5-1, with a tentative D call TRBD1 (5 bases). The CDR3 length is 13 residues. Trimming pared 5 bases from V and 0 bases from J, leaving 8 bases between. Germline V CDR1 and CDR2: SGHRS, YFSETQ. The CDR3 DNA reads TGCGCCAGCAGAGACAGACTGAACACTGAAGCTTTCTTT. It codes for CASRDRLNTEAFF.

The chain links TRBV9 to TRBJ1-4; 8 bases map to TRBD1. Germline CDR1 SGDLS, CDR2 YYNGEE. Trimming took 0 bases from V and 8 from J; bases not matched to a gene: 3. CDR3 size: 14 residues. In nucleotides, the CDR3 is TGTGCCAGCAGCGTAGGGGACAGGCAAGAAAAACTGTTTTTT. Its translation: CASSVGDRQEKLFF.

This clone was seen only a few times. The chain employs TRBV4-1 and TRBJ2-1; D not resolved. This CDR3 region has 13 residues. V lost 4 bases to trimming and J lost 10 bases, with 14 bases between them. The germline gives CDR1 MGHRA, CDR2 YSYEKL. The CDR3 loop is CASSRVPGAEQFF. As DNA, the CDR3 is TGCGCCAGCAGCCGAGTACCAGGTGCCGAGCAGTTCTTC.

The chain is built from TRBV6-5 and TRBJ2-7, with a weak D call TRBD2 (5 bases). Germline V CDR1 and CDR2: MNHEY, SVGAGI. V was pared by 7 bases and J by 2 bases, with 9 bases between. The CDR3 runs 12 residues. CDR3 coding DNA: TGTGCCAGCACCCCTAGCACCTACGAGCAGTACTTC. It is translated as CASTPSTYEQYF.

This chain uses TRBV11-2 with TRBJ1-2; D possibly corresponds to TRBD1 (5 bases). CDR3 length: 13 residues. In germline, CDR1 is SGHAT, CDR2 FQNNGV. Trimming pared 3 bases from V and 2 bases from J, leaving 7 bases between. The CDR3 sequence is CASSLTENYGYTF. CDR3 DNA: TGTGCCAGCAGCTTGACAGAAAACTATGGCTACACCTTC.